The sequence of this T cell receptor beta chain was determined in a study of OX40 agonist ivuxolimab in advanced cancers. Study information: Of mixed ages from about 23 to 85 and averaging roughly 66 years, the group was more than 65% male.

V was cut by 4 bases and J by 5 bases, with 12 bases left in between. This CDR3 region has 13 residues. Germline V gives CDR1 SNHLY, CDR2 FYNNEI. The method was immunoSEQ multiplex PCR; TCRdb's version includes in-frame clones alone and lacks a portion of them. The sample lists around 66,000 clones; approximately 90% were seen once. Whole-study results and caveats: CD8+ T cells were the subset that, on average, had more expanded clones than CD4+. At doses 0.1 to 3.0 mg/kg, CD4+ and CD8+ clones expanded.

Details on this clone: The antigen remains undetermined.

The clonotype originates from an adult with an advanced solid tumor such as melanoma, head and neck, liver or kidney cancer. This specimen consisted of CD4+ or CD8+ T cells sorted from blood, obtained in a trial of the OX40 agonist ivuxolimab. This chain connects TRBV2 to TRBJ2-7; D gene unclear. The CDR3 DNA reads TGTGCCAGCAGTGTTATCGGCCGGAACGAGCAGTACTTC. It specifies CASSVIGRNEQYF.